The source of this T cell receptor beta chain is a study of radiotherapy plus CTLA-4 blockade in lung cancer. Patients with chemo-refractory metastatic non-small-cell lung cancer received focal radiation plus CTLA-4 blockade with ipilimumab. The CDR3 extends over 17 amino acids. V was clipped by 5 bases and J by 2 bases; unmatched bases: 10. CDR1 and CDR2 (germline): SGHTA, FQGNSA. Clones were read by immunoSEQ multiplex PCR, and TCRdb kept only the in-frame ones, dropping some. The sample consists of 85,000 to 90,000 clones, about 87% of them appearing once. The V call is TRBV7-2, the J call TRBJ1-5; the match to TRBD1 covers 9 bases. The sequence came from a human donor with non-small cell lung cancer that progressed on radiotherapy plus ipilimumab. The sequencing here drew on peripheral blood, taken from a patient treated with radiotherapy plus ipilimumab. The CDR3 DNA follows: TGTGCCAGCAGCCCCGCCGGGACAGGGAATGGCAATCAGCCCCAGCATTTT. Amino acids: CASSPAGTGNGNQPQHF.